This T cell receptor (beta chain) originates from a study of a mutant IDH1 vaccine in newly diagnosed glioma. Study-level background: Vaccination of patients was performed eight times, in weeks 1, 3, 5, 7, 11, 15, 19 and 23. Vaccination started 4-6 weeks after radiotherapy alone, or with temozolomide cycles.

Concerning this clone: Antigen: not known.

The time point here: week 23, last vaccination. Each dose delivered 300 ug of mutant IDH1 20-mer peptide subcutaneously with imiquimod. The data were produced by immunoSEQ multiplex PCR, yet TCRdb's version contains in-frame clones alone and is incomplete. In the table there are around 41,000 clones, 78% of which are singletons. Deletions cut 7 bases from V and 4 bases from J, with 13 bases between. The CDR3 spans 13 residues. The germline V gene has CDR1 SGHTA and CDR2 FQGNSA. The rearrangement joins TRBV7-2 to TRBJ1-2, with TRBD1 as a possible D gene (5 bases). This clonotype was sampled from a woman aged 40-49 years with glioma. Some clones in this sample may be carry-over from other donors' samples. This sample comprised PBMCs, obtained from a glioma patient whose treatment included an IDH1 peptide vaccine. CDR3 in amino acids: CASNSVGTYGYTF. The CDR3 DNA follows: TGTGCCAGCAACTCAGTTGGGACCTATGGCTACACCTTC.